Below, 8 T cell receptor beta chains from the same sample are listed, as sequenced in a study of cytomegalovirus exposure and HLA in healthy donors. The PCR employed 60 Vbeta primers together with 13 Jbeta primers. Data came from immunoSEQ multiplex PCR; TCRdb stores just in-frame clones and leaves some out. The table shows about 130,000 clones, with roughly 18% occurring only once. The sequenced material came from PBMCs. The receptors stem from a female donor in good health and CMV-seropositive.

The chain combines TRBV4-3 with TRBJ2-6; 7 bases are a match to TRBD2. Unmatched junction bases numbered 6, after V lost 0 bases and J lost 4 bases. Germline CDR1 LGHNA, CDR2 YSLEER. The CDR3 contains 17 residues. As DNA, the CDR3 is TGCGCCAGCAGCCAAGACGTGGGGGGGAGCGGGGCCAACGTCCTGACTTTC. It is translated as CASSQDVGGSGANVLTF.

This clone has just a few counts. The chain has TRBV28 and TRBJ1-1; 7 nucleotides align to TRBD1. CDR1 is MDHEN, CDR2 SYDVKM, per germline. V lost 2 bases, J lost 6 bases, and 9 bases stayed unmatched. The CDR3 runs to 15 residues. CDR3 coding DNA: TGTGCCAGCAGTTTACCTCTTGGACAGGTTGCTGAAGCTTTCTTT. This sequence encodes CASSLPLGQVAEAFF.

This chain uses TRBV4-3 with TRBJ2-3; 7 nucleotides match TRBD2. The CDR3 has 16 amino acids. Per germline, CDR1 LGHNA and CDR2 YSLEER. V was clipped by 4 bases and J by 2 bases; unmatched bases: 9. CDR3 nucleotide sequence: TGCGCCAGCAGCCCCCTGGGCGGGGGTCTCACAGATACGCAGTATTTT. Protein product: CASSPLGGGLTDTQYF.

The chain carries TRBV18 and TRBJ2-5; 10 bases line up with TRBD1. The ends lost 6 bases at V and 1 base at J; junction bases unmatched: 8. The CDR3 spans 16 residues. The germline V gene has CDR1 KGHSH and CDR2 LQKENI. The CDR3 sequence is CASSSLTGGGQETQYF. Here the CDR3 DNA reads TGTGCCAGCTCGTCTCTGACAGGGGGCGGCCAAGAGACCCAGTACTTC.

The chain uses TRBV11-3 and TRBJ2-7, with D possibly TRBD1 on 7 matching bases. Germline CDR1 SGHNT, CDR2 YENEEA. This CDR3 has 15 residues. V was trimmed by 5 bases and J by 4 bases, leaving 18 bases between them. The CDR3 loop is CASSPRRGREYEQYF. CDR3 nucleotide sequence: TGTGCCAGCAGCCCAAGGAGGGGGCGCGAATACGAGCAGTACTTC. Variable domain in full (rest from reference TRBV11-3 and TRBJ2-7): EAGVVQSPRYKIIEKKQPVAFWCNPISGHNTLYWYLQNLGQGPELLIRYENEEAVDDSQLPKDRFSAERLKGVDSTLKIQPAELGDSAVYLCASSPRRGREYEQYFGPGTRLTVT.

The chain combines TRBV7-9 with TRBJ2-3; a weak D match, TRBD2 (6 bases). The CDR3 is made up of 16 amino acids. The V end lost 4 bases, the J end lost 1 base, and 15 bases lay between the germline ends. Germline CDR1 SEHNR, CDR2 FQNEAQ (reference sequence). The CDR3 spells CASSSPPGVRTDTQYF. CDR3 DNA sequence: TGTGCCAGCAGCTCCCCACCGGGAGTTCGCACAGATACGCAGTATTTT.

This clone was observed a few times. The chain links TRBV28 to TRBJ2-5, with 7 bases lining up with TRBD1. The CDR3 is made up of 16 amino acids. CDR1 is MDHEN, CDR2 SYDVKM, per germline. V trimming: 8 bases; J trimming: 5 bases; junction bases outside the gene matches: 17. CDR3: CASVPIPYRGGETQYF. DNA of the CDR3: TGTGCCAGCGTCCCCATCCCATACAGGGGTGGTGAGACCCAGTACTTC.

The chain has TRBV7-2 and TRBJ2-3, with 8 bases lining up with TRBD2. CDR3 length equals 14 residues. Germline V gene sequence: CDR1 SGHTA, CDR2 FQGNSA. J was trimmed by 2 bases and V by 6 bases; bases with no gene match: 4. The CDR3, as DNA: TGTGCCAGCAGAAAGCGGGAGATCACAGATACGCAGTATTTT. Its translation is CASRKREITDTQYF.